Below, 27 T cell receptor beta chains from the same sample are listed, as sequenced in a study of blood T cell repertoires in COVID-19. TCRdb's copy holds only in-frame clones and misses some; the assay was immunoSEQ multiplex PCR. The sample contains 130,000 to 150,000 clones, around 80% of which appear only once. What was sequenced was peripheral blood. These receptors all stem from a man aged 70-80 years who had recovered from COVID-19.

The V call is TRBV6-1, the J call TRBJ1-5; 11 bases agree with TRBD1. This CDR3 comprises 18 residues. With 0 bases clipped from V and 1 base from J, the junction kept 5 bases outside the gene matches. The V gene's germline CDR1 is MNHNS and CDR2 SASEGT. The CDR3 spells CASSEALGTGGSNQPQHF. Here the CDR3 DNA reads TGTGCCAGCAGTGAAGCGCTTGGGACAGGGGGGAGCAATCAGCCCCAGCATTTT.

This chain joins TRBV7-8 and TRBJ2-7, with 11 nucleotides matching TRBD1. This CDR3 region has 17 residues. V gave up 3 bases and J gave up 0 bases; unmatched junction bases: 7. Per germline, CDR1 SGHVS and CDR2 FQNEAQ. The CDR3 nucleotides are TGTGCCAGCAGCTTCCGGACAGGGGGCTTTACCTCCTACGAGCAGTACTTC. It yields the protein CASSFRTGGFTSYEQYF.

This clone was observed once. The CDR3 loop reads CASGREWGGELFF. The CDR3 DNA sequence: TGTGCCAGCGGGCGGGAGTGGGGCGGGGAGCTGTTTTTT. The chain has TRBV27 and TRBJ2-2; TRBD2 aligns across 7 bases. This CDR3 region has 13 residues. V trimming: 8 bases; J trimming: 7 bases; junction bases outside the gene matches: 7. Germline CDR1 reads MNHEY; CDR2 reads SMNVEV (reference sequence).

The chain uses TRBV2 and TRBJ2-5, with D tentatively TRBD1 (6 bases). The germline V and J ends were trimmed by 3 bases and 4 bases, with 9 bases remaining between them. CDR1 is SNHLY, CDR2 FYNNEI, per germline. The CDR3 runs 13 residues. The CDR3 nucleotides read TGTGCCAGCAGTGATGGCAGGGGAGAGACCCAGTACTTC. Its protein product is CASSDGRGETQYF. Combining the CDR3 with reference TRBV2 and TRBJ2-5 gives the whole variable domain EPEVTQTPSHQVTQMGQEVILRCVPISNHLYFYWYRQILGQKVEFLVSFYNNEISEKSEIFDDQFSVERPDGSNFTLKIRSTKLEDSAMYFCASSDGRGETQYFGPGTRLLVL.

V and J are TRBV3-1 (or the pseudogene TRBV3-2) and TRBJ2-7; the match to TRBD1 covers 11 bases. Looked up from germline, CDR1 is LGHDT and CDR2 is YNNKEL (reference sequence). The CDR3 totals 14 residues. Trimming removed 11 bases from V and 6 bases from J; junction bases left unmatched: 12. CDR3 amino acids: CAVSRRDRGGEQYF. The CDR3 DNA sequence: TGTGCCGTATCACGCCGGGACAGGGGGGGCGAGCAGTACTTC.

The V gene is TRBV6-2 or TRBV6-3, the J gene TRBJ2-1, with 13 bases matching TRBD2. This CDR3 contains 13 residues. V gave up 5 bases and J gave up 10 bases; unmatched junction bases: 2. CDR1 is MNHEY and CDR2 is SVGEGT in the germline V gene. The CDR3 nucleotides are TGTGCCAGCAGTAAGACTAGCGGGAGGGAGCAGTTCTTC. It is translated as CASSKTSGREQFF.

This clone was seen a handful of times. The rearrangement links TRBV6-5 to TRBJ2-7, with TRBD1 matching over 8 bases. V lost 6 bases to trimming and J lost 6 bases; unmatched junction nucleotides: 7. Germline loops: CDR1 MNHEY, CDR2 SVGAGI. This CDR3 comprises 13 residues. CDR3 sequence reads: CASSRTGPSEQYF. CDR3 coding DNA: TGTGCCAGCAGCCGGACAGGGCCCTCCGAGCAGTACTTC.

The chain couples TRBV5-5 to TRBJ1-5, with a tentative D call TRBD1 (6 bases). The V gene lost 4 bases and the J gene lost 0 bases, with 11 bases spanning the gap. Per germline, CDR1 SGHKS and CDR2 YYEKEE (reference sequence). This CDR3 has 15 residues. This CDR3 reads CASSRQDLSNQPQHF. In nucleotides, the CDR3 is TGTGCCAGCAGCCGACAGGACCTTAGCAATCAGCCCCAGCATTTT.

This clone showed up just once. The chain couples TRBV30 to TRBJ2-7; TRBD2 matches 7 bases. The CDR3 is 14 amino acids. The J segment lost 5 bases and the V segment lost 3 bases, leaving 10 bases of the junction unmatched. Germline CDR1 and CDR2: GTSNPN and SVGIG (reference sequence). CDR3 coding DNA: TGTGCCTGGAGACGGTTGGGGGGGAGGCACGAGCAGTACTTC. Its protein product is CAWRRLGGRHEQYF.

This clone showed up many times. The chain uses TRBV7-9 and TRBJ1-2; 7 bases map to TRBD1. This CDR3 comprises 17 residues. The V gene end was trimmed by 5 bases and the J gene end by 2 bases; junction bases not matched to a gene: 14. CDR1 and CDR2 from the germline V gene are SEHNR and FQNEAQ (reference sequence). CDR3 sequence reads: CASSTRDRTLLNYGYTF. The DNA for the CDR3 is TGTGCCAGCAGCACCCGGGACAGAACACTTCTAAACTATGGCTACACCTTC.

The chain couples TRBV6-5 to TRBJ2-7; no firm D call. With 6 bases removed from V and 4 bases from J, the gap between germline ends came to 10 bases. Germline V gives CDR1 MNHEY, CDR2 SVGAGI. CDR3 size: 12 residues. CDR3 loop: CASSSRWYEQYF. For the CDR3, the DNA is TGTGCCAGCAGCTCTAGGTGGTACGAGCAGTACTTC.

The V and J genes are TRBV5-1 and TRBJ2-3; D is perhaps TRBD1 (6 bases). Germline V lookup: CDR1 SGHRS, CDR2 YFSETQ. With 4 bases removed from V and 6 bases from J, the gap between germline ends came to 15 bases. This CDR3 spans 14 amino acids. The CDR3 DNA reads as TGCGCCAGCAGCCCAAACAGGGTTACTGATACGCAGTATTTT. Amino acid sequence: CASSPNRVTDTQYF.

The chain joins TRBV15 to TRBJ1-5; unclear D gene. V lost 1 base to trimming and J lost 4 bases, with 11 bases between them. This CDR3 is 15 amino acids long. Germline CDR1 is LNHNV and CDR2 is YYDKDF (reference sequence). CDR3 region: CATSRGPPMNQPQHF. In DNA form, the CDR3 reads TGTGCCACCAGCAGAGGCCCGCCTATGAATCAGCCCCAGCATTTT. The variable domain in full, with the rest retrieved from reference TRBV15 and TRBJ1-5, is DAMVIQNPRYQVTQFGKPVTLSCSQTLNHNVMYWYQQKSSQAPKLLFHYYDKDFNNEADTPDNFQSRRPNTSFCFLDIRSPGLGDTAMYLCATSRGPPMNQPQHFGDGTRLSIL.

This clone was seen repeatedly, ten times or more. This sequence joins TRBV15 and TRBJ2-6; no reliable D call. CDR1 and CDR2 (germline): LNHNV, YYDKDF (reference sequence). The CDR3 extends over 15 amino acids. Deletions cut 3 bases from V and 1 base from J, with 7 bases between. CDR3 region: CATSSPPSGANVLTF. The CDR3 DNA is TGTGCCACCAGCAGTCCCCCTTCTGGGGCCAACGTCCTGACTTTC.

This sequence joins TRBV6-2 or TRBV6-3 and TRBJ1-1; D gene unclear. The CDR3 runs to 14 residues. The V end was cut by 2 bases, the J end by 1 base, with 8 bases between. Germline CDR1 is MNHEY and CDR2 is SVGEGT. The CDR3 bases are TGTGCCAGCAGTTACCCGGGAGGGAACACTGAAGCTTTCTTT. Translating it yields CASSYPGGNTEAFF.

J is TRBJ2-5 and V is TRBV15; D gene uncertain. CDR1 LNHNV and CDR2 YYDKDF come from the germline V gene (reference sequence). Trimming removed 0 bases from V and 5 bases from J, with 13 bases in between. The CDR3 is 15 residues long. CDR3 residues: CATSRESNKRETQYF. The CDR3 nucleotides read TGTGCCACCAGCAGAGAGAGCAATAAGAGGGAGACCCAGTACTTC.

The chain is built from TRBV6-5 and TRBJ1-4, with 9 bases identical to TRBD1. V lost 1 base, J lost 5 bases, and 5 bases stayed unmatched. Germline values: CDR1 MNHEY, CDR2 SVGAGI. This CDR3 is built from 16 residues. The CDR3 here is CASSYLGQGNNEKLFF. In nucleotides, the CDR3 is TGTGCCAGCAGTTACTTGGGACAGGGCAACAATGAAAAACTGTTTTTT.

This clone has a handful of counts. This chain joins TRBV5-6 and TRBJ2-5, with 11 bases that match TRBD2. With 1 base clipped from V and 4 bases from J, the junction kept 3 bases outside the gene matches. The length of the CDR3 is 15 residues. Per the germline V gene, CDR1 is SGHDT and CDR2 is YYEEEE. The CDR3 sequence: CASSLLTSGRETQYF. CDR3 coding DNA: TGTGCCAGCAGCTTGTTAACTAGCGGGAGAGAGACCCAGTACTTC.

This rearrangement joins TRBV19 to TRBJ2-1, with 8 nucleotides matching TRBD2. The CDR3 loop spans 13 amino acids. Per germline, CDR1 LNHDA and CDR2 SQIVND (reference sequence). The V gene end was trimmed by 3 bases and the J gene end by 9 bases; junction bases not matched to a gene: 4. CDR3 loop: CASSILAGVEQFF. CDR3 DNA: TGTGCCAGTAGTATCCTAGCGGGTGTTGAGCAGTTCTTC.

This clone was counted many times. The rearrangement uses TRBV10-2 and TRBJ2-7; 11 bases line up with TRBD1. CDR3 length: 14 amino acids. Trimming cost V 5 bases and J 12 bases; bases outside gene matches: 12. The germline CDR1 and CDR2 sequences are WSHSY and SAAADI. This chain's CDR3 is CASSLPGQGVHRYF. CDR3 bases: TGCGCCAGCAGTTTACCGGGACAGGGGGTGCATCGGTACTTC.

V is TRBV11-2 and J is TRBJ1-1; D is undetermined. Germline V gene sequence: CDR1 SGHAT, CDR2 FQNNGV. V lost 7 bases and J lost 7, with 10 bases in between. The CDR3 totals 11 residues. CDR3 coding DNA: TGTGCCAGCACCCGGGTGGGTGAAGCTTTCTTT. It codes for CASTRVGEAFF.

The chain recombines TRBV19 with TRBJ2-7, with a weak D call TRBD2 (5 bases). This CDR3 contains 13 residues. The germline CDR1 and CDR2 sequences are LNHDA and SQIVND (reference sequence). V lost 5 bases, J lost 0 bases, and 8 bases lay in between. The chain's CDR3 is CASSVGVSYEQYF. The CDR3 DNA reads TGTGCCAGTAGTGTCGGGGTCTCCTACGAGCAGTACTTC.

The CDR3, as DNA: TGTGCCAGCACCAAAGGACACGGCTATGGCTACACCTTC. Protein: CASTKGHGYGYTF. This chain connects TRBV7-9 to TRBJ1-2; D possibly corresponds to TRBD1 (5 bases). CDR1 is SEHNR and CDR2 is FQNEAQ in the germline V gene (reference sequence). Trimming took off 7 bases at V and 4 bases at J, with 13 bases between the two ends. The CDR3 has 13 amino acids. Full variable domain (rest looked up from reference TRBV7-9 and TRBJ1-2): DTGVSQNPRHKITKRGQNVTFRCDPISEHNRLYWYRQTLGQGPEFLTYFQNEAQLEKSRLLSDRFSAERPKGSFSTLEIQRTEQGDSAMYLCASTKGHGYGYTFGSGTRLTVV.

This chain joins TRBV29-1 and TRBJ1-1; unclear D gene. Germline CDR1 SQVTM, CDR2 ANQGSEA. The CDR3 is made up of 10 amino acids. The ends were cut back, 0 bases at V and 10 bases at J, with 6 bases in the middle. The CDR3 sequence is CSVEEASAFF. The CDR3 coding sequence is TGCAGCGTTGAAGAAGCCTCAGCTTTCTTT.

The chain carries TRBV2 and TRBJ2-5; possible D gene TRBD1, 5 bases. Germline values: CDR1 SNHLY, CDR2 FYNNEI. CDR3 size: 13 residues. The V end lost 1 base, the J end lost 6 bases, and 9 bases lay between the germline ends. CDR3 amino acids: CASSEGQGKTQYF. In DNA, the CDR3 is TGTGCCAGCAGTGAAGGTCAGGGAAAGACCCAGTACTTC. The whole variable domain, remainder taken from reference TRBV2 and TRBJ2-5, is EPEVTQTPSHQVTQMGQEVILRCVPISNHLYFYWYRQILGQKVEFLVSFYNNEISEKSEIFDDQFSVERPDGSNFTLKIRSTKLEDSAMYFCASSEGQGKTQYFGPGTRLLVL.

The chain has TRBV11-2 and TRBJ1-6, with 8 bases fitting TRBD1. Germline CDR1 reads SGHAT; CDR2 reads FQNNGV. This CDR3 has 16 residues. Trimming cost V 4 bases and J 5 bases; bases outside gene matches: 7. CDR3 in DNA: TGTGCCAGCAGCTCTTCCGACAGGGGTAATAATTCACCCCTCCACTTT. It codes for CASSSSDRGNNSPLHF.

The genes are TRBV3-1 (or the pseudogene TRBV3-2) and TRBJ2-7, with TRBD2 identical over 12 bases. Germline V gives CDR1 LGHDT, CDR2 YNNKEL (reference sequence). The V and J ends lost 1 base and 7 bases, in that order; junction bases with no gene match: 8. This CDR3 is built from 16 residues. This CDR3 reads CASSQVSSGRDQEQYF. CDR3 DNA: TGTGCCAGCAGCCAAGTATCTAGCGGGAGGGATCAGGAGCAGTACTTC.